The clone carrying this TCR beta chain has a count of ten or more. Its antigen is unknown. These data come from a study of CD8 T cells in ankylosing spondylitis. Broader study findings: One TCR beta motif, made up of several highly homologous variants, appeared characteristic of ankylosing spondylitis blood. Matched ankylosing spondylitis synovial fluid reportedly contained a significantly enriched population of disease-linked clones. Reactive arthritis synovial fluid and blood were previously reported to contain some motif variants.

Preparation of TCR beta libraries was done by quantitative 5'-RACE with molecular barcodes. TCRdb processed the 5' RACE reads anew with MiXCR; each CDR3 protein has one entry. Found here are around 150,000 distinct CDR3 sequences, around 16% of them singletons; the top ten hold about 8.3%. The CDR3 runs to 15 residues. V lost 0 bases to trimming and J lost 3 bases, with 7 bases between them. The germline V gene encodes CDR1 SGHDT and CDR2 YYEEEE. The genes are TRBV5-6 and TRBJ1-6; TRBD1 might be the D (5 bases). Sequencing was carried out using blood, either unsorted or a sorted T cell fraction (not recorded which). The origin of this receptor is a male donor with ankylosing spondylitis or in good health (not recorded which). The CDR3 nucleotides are TGTGCCAGCAGCTTGGGGCAGGGCTATAATTCACCCCTCCACTTT. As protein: CASSLGQGYNSPLHF.